These 23 T cell receptor beta chains share one sample of origin, sequenced in a study of graft-versus-host responses after intestinal transplantation. Assay used: immunoSEQ multiplex PCR; TCRdb lists only in-frame clones, some missing. Of tens of thousands of clones in the sample, approximately 94% were seen once. Their antigens remain unidentified. This specimen was unstimulated CD4+ T cells sorted from spleen or lymph node cells, taken before transplant. These receptors came from a human donor who was the organ donor for an intestinal transplant.

This chain joins TRBV9 and TRBJ1-3, with D unclear. The CDR3 has 14 amino acids. Trimming shortened V by 1 base and J by 0 bases, and 5 bases separated the two germline ends. CDR1 is SGDLS and CDR2 is YYNGEE in the germline V gene. CDR3 loop: CASSVQDSGNTIYF. In DNA, the CDR3 is TGTGCCAGCAGCGTACAGGACTCTGGAAACACCATATATTTT.

This clone was seen once. V usage is TRBV4-1 and J usage is TRBJ1-2; 9 positions agree with TRBD1. The germline V gene encodes CDR1 MGHRA and CDR2 YSYEKL. V was pared by 0 bases and J by 1 base, with 9 bases of the junction left unmatched. The CDR3 runs to 18 residues. CDR3 residues: CASSQDSTGTGYNYGYTF. CDR3 sequence (DNA): TGCGCCAGCAGCCAAGACTCAACCGGGACAGGGTATAACTATGGCTACACCTTC.

The chain employs TRBV15 and TRBJ1-6, with D hard to call. The CDR3 sequence is 12 residues long. Trimming removed 0 bases from V and 6 bases from J, with 0 bases in between. The germline CDR1 and CDR2 sequences are LNHNV and YYDKDF (reference sequence). The CDR3 DNA follows: TGTGCCACCAGCAGAGATAATTCACCCCTCCACTTT. It specifies CATSRDNSPLHF. The whole variable domain, remainder taken from reference TRBV15 and TRBJ1-6, is DAMVIQNPRYQVTQFGKPVTLSCSQTLNHNVMYWYQQKSSQAPKLLFHYYDKDFNNEADTPDNFQSRRPNTSFCFLDIRSPGLGDTAMYLCATSRDNSPLHFGNGTRLTVT.

The V gene is TRBV5-1, the J gene TRBJ2-1, with D perhaps TRBD2 (6 bases). CDR1 is SGHRS, CDR2 YFSETQ, per germline. This CDR3 has 15 amino acids. V was cut by 4 bases and J by 3 bases, with 14 bases left in between. CDR3 region: CASSPGTQNYNEQFF. Here the CDR3 DNA reads TGCGCCAGCAGCCCGGGGACTCAGAACTACAATGAGCAGTTCTTC.

The chain is built from TRBV6-5 and TRBJ2-3; D is ambiguous. CDR3 length: 12 residues. V lost 6 bases, J lost 4 bases, and 8 bases lay in between. CDR1 and CDR2 from the germline V gene are MNHEY and SVGAGI. CDR3 nucleotides: TGTGCCAGCAGAGGCCCGGCAGATACGCAGTATTTT. This encodes CASRGPADTQYF.

The chain links TRBV5-1 to TRBJ2-1; possibly TRBD2 for D (6 bases). CDR1 and CDR2 from the germline V gene are SGHRS and YFSETQ. V lost 0 bases and J lost 5, with 12 bases in between. There are 15 residues in the CDR3. CDR3 nucleotide sequence: TGCGCCAGCAGCTTGGTGGGAGGCAACCACAATGAGCAGTTCTTC. This encodes CASSLVGGNHNEQFF.

The chain joins TRBV5-8 to TRBJ1-1; possibly TRBD1 for D (5 bases). CDR3 length: 16 amino acids. Germline V gives CDR1 SGHTS, CDR2 YDEGEE. Trimming removed 0 bases from V and 4 bases from J, with 16 bases in between. In DNA form, the CDR3 reads TGTGCCAGCAGCTTGGCATTGACCGGGGGAACCACTGAAGCTTTCTTT. Its translation: CASSLALTGGTTEAFF.

The V and J genes are TRBV9 and TRBJ2-5, with 12 bases lining up with TRBD2. Per germline, CDR1 SGDLS and CDR2 YYNGEE. The J segment lost 1 base and the V segment lost 3 bases, leaving 4 bases of the junction unmatched. The CDR3 sequence is 16 residues long. Here the CDR3 DNA reads TGTGCCAGCAGCGCGAGACTAGCGGGGGTCCAAGAGACCCAGTACTTC. Residues: CASSARLAGVQETQYF.

Points on this clone: Other DNA sequences in this specimen translate into the identical CDR3. This chain links TRBV7-2 with TRBJ2-1; TRBD1 matches at 9 bases. Germline CDR1 and CDR2: SGHTA and FQGNSA. This CDR3 has 15 residues. The J segment lost 7 bases and the V segment lost 4 bases, leaving 8 bases of the junction unmatched. The CDR3 is CASSSPGQGWNEQFF. CDR3 sequence (DNA): TGTGCCAGCAGCTCTCCGGGACAGGGTTGGAATGAGCAGTTCTTC.

J is TRBJ1-6 and V is TRBV7-8, with 7 bases that match TRBD1. The CDR3 sequence is 15 residues long. Germline CDR1 is SGHVS and CDR2 is FQNEAQ. Trimming took 5 bases from V and 8 from J; bases not matched to a gene: 9. The CDR3, as DNA: TGTGCCAGCAGCCCTATTCGGGACAGTTATTCACCCCTCCACTTT. Protein sequence: CASSPIRDSYSPLHF.

The chain carries TRBV28 and TRBJ2-3; D not resolved. CDR1 and CDR2 from the germline V gene are MDHEN and SYDVKM. V was trimmed by 2 bases and J by 1 base, leaving 10 bases between them. The length of the CDR3 is 15 residues. The DNA for the CDR3 is TGTGCCAGCAGTTTACGGCCAACCGGCACAGATACGCAGTATTTT. Its translation is CASSLRPTGTDTQYF.

This sequence joins TRBV7-2 and TRBJ2-6; possibly TRBD1 for D (7 bases). The CDR3 has 18 residues. Trimming took off 1 base at V and 0 bases at J, with 13 bases between the two ends. Germline CDR1 SGHTA, CDR2 FQGNSA. The CDR3 sequence is CASSLVAGGSSGANVLTF. Here the CDR3 DNA reads TGTGCCAGCAGCTTAGTAGCAGGGGGGAGCTCTGGGGCCAACGTCCTGACTTTC. The variable domain in full, with the rest retrieved from reference TRBV7-2 and TRBJ2-6, is GAGVSQSPSNKVTEKGKDVELRCDPISGHTALYWYRQSLGQGLEFLIYFQGNSAPDKSGLPSDRFSAERTGGSVSTLTIQRTQQEDSAVYLCASSLVAGGSSGANVLTFGAGSRLTVL.

V usage is TRBV9 and J usage is TRBJ2-7; TRBD1 matches 8 bases. This CDR3 is built from 16 residues. The J segment lost 5 bases and the V segment lost 4 bases, leaving 14 bases of the junction unmatched. Germline CDR1 SGDLS, CDR2 YYNGEE. The CDR3 region is CASSSLAGTGPNEQYF. CDR3 coding DNA: TGTGCCAGCAGCTCCCTCGCCGGGACAGGTCCCAACGAGCAGTACTTC. The variable domain in full, completed from reference TRBV9 and TRBJ2-7, reads DSGVTQTPKHLITATGQRVTLRCSPRSGDLSVYWYQQSLDQGLQFLIQYYNGEERAKGNILERFSAQQFPDLHSELNLSSLELGDSALYFCASSSLAGTGPNEQYFGPGTRLTVT.

The V and J genes are TRBV18 and TRBJ1-5; no clear D. The V end was cut by 3 bases, the J end by 3 bases, with 9 bases between. Germline CDR1 reads KGHSH; CDR2 reads LQKENI. The CDR3 spans 14 residues. The CDR3 DNA follows: TGTGCCAGCTCACCGACCCCGGCCAATCAGCCCCAGCATTTT. Translating it yields CASSPTPANQPQHF.

The chain recombines TRBV10-2 with TRBJ1-5; a weak D match, TRBD1 (5 bases). Germline loops: CDR1 WSHSY, CDR2 SAAADI. This CDR3 comprises 16 residues. Trimming left V 6 bases short and J 0 bases short, with 15 bases between. The chain's CDR3 is CASRPVWGGSNQPQHF. The CDR3 DNA reads as TGCGCCAGCAGGCCTGTTTGGGGGGGTAGCAATCAGCCCCAGCATTTT.

The chain uses TRBV29-1 and TRBJ2-1, with TRBD2 matching over 7 bases. The CDR3 contains 14 residues. V was clipped by 1 base and J by 2 bases; unmatched bases: 2. Germline V gene data show CDR1 as SQVTM and CDR2 as ANQGSEA. The CDR3 here is CSVEAGGTYNEQFF. The CDR3 DNA reads TGCAGCGTTGAAGCGGGGGGTACCTACAATGAGCAGTTCTTC.

The chain recombines TRBV11-2 with TRBJ1-3; D is undetermined. From germline, CDR1 is SGHAT and CDR2 FQNNGV. V lost 5 bases to trimming and J lost 0 bases, with 17 bases between them. This CDR3 comprises 17 residues. CDR3 sequence (DNA): TGTGCCAGCAGCCGATCCTCGACTCACCCCTCTGGAAACACCATATATTTT. Its protein product is CASSRSSTHPSGNTIYF.

On this clone: This sample also contains other DNA sequences that code for the same CDR3. The chain carries TRBV5-1 and TRBJ2-7; D unclear. The CDR3 spans 13 residues. V was pared by 0 bases and J by 0 bases, with 4 bases between. Germline CDR1 SGHRS, CDR2 YFSETQ. As DNA, the CDR3 is TGCGCCAGCAGCTTGGTGTCCTCCTACGAGCAGTACTTC. Translated, it gives CASSLVSSYEQYF.

This clone was counted a single time. The V and J genes are TRBV6-1 and TRBJ2-7, with TRBD1 identical over 8 bases. The CDR3 spans 14 residues. In germline, CDR1 is MNHNS, CDR2 SASEGT. The ends lost 6 bases at V and 2 bases at J; junction bases unmatched: 6. CDR3 protein: CASRLDRATYEQYF. The CDR3 coding sequence is TGTGCCAGCAGGTTGGACAGGGCCACCTACGAGCAGTACTTC.

This sequence joins TRBV13 and TRBJ1-6; 8 nucleotides match TRBD1. CDR3 length: 13 residues. Germline assignment: CDR1 PRHDT and CDR2 FYEKMQ (reference sequence). J lost 10 bases, V lost 6 bases, and 5 bases had no gene match. CDR3 DNA: TGTGCCAGCAGACAGGGGGGTGGATCACCCCTCCACTTT. Amino acid sequence: CASRQGGGSPLHF.

The J gene is TRBJ2-7, the V gene TRBV18; D gene ambiguous. Trimming stripped 4 bases from V and 6 bases from J, with 7 bases between. CDR1 is KGHSH, CDR2 LQKENI, per germline. CDR3 length: 11 residues. The CDR3 sequence is CASSLGREQYF. The DNA for the CDR3 is TGTGCCAGCTCACTTGGGCGCGAGCAGTACTTC.

This clone was recorded once. The J gene is TRBJ1-3, the V gene TRBV7-8, with 10 bases identical to TRBD1. V lost 2 bases to trimming and J lost 4 bases; unmatched junction nucleotides: 17. This CDR3 contains 20 residues. Germline V gene lookup returns CDR1 SGHVS and CDR2 FQNEAQ. The DNA of the CDR3 is TGTGCCAGCAGCTTAAGGTGGAGACAGGGGGCATTAACGGAAGGAAACACCATATATTTT. This encodes CASSLRWRQGALTEGNTIYF. The full variable domain, in which reference TRBV7-8 and TRBJ1-3 provide the parts outside the CDR3, is GAGVSQSPRYKVAKRGQDVALRCDPISGHVSLFWYQQALGQGPEFLTYFQNEAQLDKSGLPSDRFFAERPEGSVSTLKIQRTQQEDSAVYLCASSLRWRQGALTEGNTIYFGEGSWLTVV.

The chain joins TRBV30 to TRBJ1-5, with D perhaps TRBD1 (6 bases). CDR1 is GTSNPN and CDR2 is SVGIG in the germline V gene (reference sequence). V was clipped by 3 bases and J by 5 bases, with 20 bases between them. CDR3 length: 16 residues. The CDR3 nucleotides read TGTGCCTGGAGCAGGGGCCAATGGGGATCCTATCAGCCCCAGCATTTT. It encodes CAWSRGQWGSYQPQHF.